This T cell receptor beta chain was retrieved from a study of T cell changes during pregnancy in multiple sclerosis. Sequenced by immunoSEQ multiplex PCR; TCRdb stores in-frame clones only, minus some. The sample lists some 54,000 clones, 93% occurring once. This CDR3 has 15 residues. Germline lookup yields CDR1 MGHDK and CDR2 SYGVNS. V was pared by 2 bases and J by 7 bases, with 15 bases between. The chain links TRBV25-1 to TRBJ2-1; D remains ambiguous. This clonotype was sampled from a female donor with multiple sclerosis, enrolled in a pregnancy study. The sample here was peripheral blood, taken after pregnancy. CDR3 residues: CASSERGELKNEQFF. DNA of the CDR3: TGTGCCAGCAGTGAACGAGGCGAATTGAAAAATGAGCAGTTCTTC.